The present entry profiles one TCR beta chain with its context. As yet, its antigen is unknown. These data originate in a study of cytomegalovirus exposure and HLA in healthy donors. In the study overall: Per a later analysis, the roughly 690 first-cohort and over 90 validation repertoires shared one platform.

General study points: First-cohort TCR clusters were later found to tend to co-occur in the approximately 110 validation repertoires.

Data came from immunoSEQ multiplex PCR; TCRdb stores just in-frame clones and leaves some out. The sample lists about 120,000 clones; approximately 87% were seen once. Germline-derived CDR1 and CDR2 are SGHAT and FQNNGV. The J segment lost 6 bases and the V segment lost 4 bases, leaving 6 bases of the junction unmatched. The CDR3 has 14 residues. Sequencing was carried out using PBMCs. This sequence was found in a woman younger than 45 in good health and CMV-seronegative. The genes are TRBV11-2 and TRBJ1-2; 9 nucleotides match TRBD1. This chain's CDR3 is CASSSLRTGDGYTF. Written as DNA, the CDR3 is TGTGCCAGCAGCTCTTTACGGACAGGGGATGGCTACACCTTC.